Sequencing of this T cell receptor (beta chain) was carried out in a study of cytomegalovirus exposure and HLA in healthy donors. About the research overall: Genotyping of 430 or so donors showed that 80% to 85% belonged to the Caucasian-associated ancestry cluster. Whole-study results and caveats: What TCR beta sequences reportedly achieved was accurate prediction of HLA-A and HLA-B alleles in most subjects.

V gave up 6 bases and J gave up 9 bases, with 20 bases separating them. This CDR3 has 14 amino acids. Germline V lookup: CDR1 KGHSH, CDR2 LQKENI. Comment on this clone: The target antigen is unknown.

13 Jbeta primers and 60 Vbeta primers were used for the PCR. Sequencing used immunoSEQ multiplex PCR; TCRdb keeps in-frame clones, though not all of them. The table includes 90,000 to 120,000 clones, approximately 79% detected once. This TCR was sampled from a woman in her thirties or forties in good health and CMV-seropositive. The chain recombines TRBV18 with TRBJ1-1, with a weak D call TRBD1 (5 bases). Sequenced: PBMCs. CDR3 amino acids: CASSPREDGGKAFF. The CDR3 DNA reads TGTGCCAGCTCCCCCCGCGAGGACGGGGGAAAAGCTTTCTTT.